Listed below are T cell receptor beta chains from one sample, sequenced in a study of cytomegalovirus exposure and HLA in healthy donors. Data came from immunoSEQ multiplex PCR; TCRdb stores just in-frame clones and leaves some out. The sample comprises over 200,000 clones, approximately 70% of which are singletons, and around 3% rests with the top ten. Material for sequencing was PBMCs. The source of these receptors is a man aged 35 to 55 in good health and CMV-seropositive. The CDR3 runs from the conserved cysteine through the conserved F or W.

CDR3,length,V
CATRNGESNQPQHF,14,TRBV6-5
CSVTAGTSQYF,11,TRBV29-1
CASSYDGVSSYNEQFF,16,TRBV6-5
CASKVGDQPQHF,12,TRBV19
CASSQDPVSTDTQYF,15,TRBV4-3
CASSLRGSNTEAFF,14,TRBV7-9
CALFGGATRGVINSPLHF,18,TRBV19
CASSLQPVGEKLFF,14,TRBV6-1
CASGLERGAAYEQYF,15,TRBV12-5
CASSLPMPGGYTF,13,TRBV28
CASSPLGDEQFF,12,TRBV18
CASSVASSPAATEAFF,16,TRBV9
CASSASQGAITQYF,14,TRBV9
CSVPANTGELFF,12,TRBV29-1
CASSLGAGAVNTEAFF,16,TRBV5-6
CASSLGTGAYEQYF,14,TRBV11-1
CASSLVFSNQPQHF,14,TRBV27
CASSTAGRGNTEAFF,15,TRBV19